This T cell receptor beta chain was sequenced during a study of glioma-infiltrating T cells after dendritic cell vaccination (dated by TCRdb to the mid-2010s). Some background on the complete study: Of the roughly 15 glioblastoma patients in the cohort, all drawn from Phase I and II dendritic cell vaccination trials, 9 were newly diagnosed and 6 had recurrent disease. Patients received autologous tumor lysate-pulsed dendritic cell vaccination between about 2002 and 2013. The vaccine consisted of monocyte-derived dendritic cells cultured seven to eight days with IL-4 and GM-CSF, then pulsed overnight with autologous tumor lysate. Each patient was given three intradermal dendritic cell vaccine injections, spaced two weeks apart, in the arm below the axilla. Tumor-infiltrating lymphocyte content was quantified and tumor and blood repertoires were compared in dendritic cell-vaccinated glioblastoma patients by deep sequencing of TCR beta CDR3 regions. Survival after dendritic cell vaccination was correlated with TCR sequencing metrics such as TIL content and the overlap between tumor and blood repertoires.

The germline V gene yields SNHLY for CDR1 and FYNNEI for CDR2. Trimming costs V 1 base and J 5 bases, and their ends lie 14 bases apart. The CDR3 goes from the cysteine to the phenylalanine over 15 residues. The CDR3 DNA has 45 bases and is translated from base 1. Here is what the overall study found, with its caveats: The cohort was small and heterogeneous, with few patients having full blood and tumor sets and even fewer initial-recurrent tumor pairs. After dendritic cell vaccination, a higher estimated pretreatment TIL content predicted longer time to progression and longer overall survival. The three-group TCR overlap response model was described as speculative and requiring prospective validation. No direct relationship between TCR clonality and survival was found, suggesting that a diverse polyclonal response may matter.

This specimen's time point label, per the study, means: after dendritic cell vaccination, including at tumor progression/relapse. To be selected, patients needed enough residual fresh-frozen tumor tissue and more than two years of available survival data. An isocitrate dehydrogenase mutation was not carried by any of the glioblastoma patients, although molecular status was otherwise variable. PBMC were collected before vaccination, two weeks after the third vaccination, and at tumor progression if progression occurred. The Qiagen DNeasy Blood extraction Kit was used to extract genomic DNA. The immunoSEQ assay amplified TCRB CDR3 regions from approximately 2 micrograms of genomic DNA, or from all available DNA when less than that amount was available. For multiplex PCR, 60 forward primers for TCR V beta segments and 13 reverse primers for J beta segments were used. To estimate the number of reads per starting template, synthetic control templates were added to each sample at limiting dilution. Reads of 87 bp were generated by sequencing on the Illumina HiSeq System. The published analysis was carried out like this. To remove PCR and sequencing errors, closely related sequences were merged with a nearest neighbor algorithm. TCR overlap was measured as the percentage of unique tumor TCR beta sequences also present in the same patient's peripheral blood. The clones in this table, taken by TCRdb from immuneACCESS, are in-frame only. Not every clone is retained; where verified, under half of the shortfall comes from an unresolved V gene, and the cause of the rest is unknown. For V, J and clone size, that table is used; D and trimming come from the DNA. The sample table contains about 82,000 clones; only one count was recorded for 80% to 85% of them. The top ten clones comprise 6% to 8.5% of the sample.

Comment on this clone: No antigen is known for it. No qualities accompany the bases; no much larger clone lies one base away.

The material sequenced was blood, taken after dendritic cell vaccination. The TCR was taken from a human donor with glioblastoma. The sequence joins TRBV2 to TRBJ2-5, and TRBD2 may be the D gene, going by 5 matching bases. For the CDR3, the sequence is CASSEESRSGETQYF. The sequenced DNA is TGTGCCAGCAGTGAAGAAAGCCGGTCGGGGGAGACCCAGTACTTC.